This T cell receptor beta chain was identified in a study of blood T cells in healthy people across ages (dated by TCRdb to the mid-2010s). For context, the study as a whole: Template switching captured roughly one uniquely barcoded TCR beta cDNA molecule per two T cells in model experiments. Two additional independent replicas of 1 million unique cDNA reads from the same blood draw were analyzed for two donors (one aged 18 to 30 and one aged 80 or older). To avoid experimental bias, donors of different ages were distributed randomly across sequencing lanes. Donors were grouped into four age groups: young (average approximately 15 years), middle-aged (roughly 37), aged (over 55) and long-lived (around 80). Using deep sequencing normalized with unique cDNA molecular identifiers, the study measured how TCR beta repertoire diversity changes with age.

Donors were approximately 42 systemically healthy Caucasian individuals from Russia aged about 6 to 100 years. About 10 milliliters of peripheral blood were collected from each donor into EDTA-treated Vacutainer tubes. Ficoll-Paque density-gradient centrifugation was used to isolate PBMCs, with at least 6.5 million per sample. Trizol reagent was used to extract total RNA from PBMCs, with at least 5 micrograms per sample. The percentages of naive CD45RAhigh/CD27high T cells were determined by flow cytometry on a PBMC aliquot from every donor. What the study reported, not specific to this receptor: Estimates of total diversity based on one million sequenced T cells were considered lower bounds and underestimates. Compared with the aged group, the long-lived group had more naive CD4+ T cells, fewer expanded clones and increased TCR diversity, a pattern suggesting age selection. There was a strong correlation between observed TCR beta diversity and the percentage of naive T cells measured by flow cytometry. Observed TCR beta diversity per million T cells fell roughly linearly with age, and a significant reduction was already apparent by age around 36. Because donor CMV infection status was unknown, age-related changes in expanded clonotypes were potentially confounded. Bulk unsorted PBMC profiling prevented conclusive comparison of naive and antigen-experienced compartments.

Remarks on this clonotype: Its antigen specificity is not known. No qualities accompany the bases; no much larger clone lies one base away.

The library was obtained by 5' RACE. Sequencing took place on an Illumina HiSeq 2500. A second about 7 to 11 cycle PCR used a sample-barcoded 5' primer and a J-beta primer mix. A template-switch 5' adaptor carrying 12 random nucleotides introduced a unique molecular identifier onto each TCR beta cDNA molecule. Each sample yielded at least 3 million CDR3-containing paired-end reads. First-strand cDNA synthesis was performed from all RNA using the Mint cDNA synthesis kit, with priming by a TRBC-specific oligonucleotide. All cDNA was treated with uracil-DNA glycosylase and then went through a first 18-cycle PCR with the universal primers M1SS and BC2_uni_R. Per the authors' processing: For normalization, 1 million high-quality reads were randomly selected from each sample, with every read carrying a distinct molecular identifier. Reads with shared molecular identifiers were discarded instead of being binned into consensus sequences. CDR3 identification, clonotype clustering and error correction used MiTCR with a Q25 quality threshold and the strictest error-elimination algorithm. Lower-bound total TCR beta diversity was estimated with a nonparametric unseen species model using Euler transformation. TCRdb reworked the public reads: Q25 trimming with fastp, MiXCR clone assembly, productive beta chains retained. Under each unique CDR3 protein, matching rows form one entry showing the most common genes and DNA. What appears here as the V and J calls and clone size reflects TCRdb's work, not the paper's. The sample has about 570,000 distinct CDR3 sequences on record, approximately 25% of them singletons. The ten largest clones capture less than 20% of the sample.

V and J are truncated by 0 bases and 13 bases respectively, leaving an intervening sequence of 15 bases. CDR1 and CDR2, looked up from the germline V gene (reference sequence), are DFQATT and SNEGSKA. From cysteine to phenylalanine, the CDR3 is 13 amino acids long. Only the CDR3 DNA is retained, 39 bases long and in frame from the first base. The receptor's source is a woman between 70 and 85 years old in good health. Sequencing used blood. In this chain, TRBV20-1 is recombined with TRBJ1-4; a tentative D match to TRBD1 spans 5 bases. The CDR3 sequence is CSARDTGPKGLFF. The sequenced DNA: TGCAGTGCTAGAGATACGGGACCGAAGGGACTGTTTTTT.